A selection of T cell receptor beta chains follows, all from one sample in a study of identical twins. TCRdb recomputed calls from the 5' RACE reads with MiXCR, one row per CDR3 protein. The data show hundreds of thousands of distinct CDR3 sequences, with more than 6.5% seen just once and 0.98% held by the top ten. These data are also associated with another study on yellow fever vaccine responses in identical twins.

Sequencing was done on a sample of PBMCs. The source of these receptors is a woman between 18 and 29 years old in good health. Both conserved end residues are trimmed from each CDR3.

CDR3 protein: ASSPGLAGWEDEQF
V gene: TRBV7-6
J gene: TRBJ2-1

CDR3 protein: AISVARSPAGELF
V gene: TRBV10-3
J gene: TRBJ2-2

CDR3 protein: ASSLAGAGAGYEQY
V gene: TRBV5-1
J gene: TRBJ2-7

CDR3 protein: ASSQSRQGRWELF
V gene: TRBV4-3
J gene: TRBJ2-2

CDR3 protein: ASSGGYIGDDTQY
V gene: TRBV9
J gene: TRBJ2-3

CDR3 protein: ASSFSSGGANEQF
V gene: TRBV7-2
J gene: TRBJ2-1

CDR3 protein: ASSVSSGRGTDTQY
V gene: TRBV7-8
J gene: TRBJ2-3

CDR3 protein: ASSLDSGGAGRTQY
V gene: TRBV5-1
J gene: TRBJ2-3

CDR3 protein: ASSPWGGANTEAF
V gene: TRBV18
J gene: TRBJ1-1

CDR3 protein: ASSKDPQYPTGELF
V gene: TRBV4-3
J gene: TRBJ2-2

CDR3 protein: ASSAGPSGNFNEQF
V gene: TRBV6-1
J gene: TRBJ2-1

CDR3 protein: ASSFGPTGGAGETQY
V gene: TRBV5-1
J gene: TRBJ2-5

CDR3 protein: ATSREGTGGETQY
V gene: TRBV15
J gene: TRBJ2-5

CDR3 protein: ASSYGGTSGSRNTGELF
V gene: TRBV6-2/TRBV6-3
J gene: TRBJ2-2

CDR3 protein: ASSLLRGVNEQF
V gene: TRBV5-1
J gene: TRBJ2-1

CDR3 protein: ATSRLGGDEQF
V gene: TRBV24-1
J gene: TRBJ2-1

CDR3 protein: ATRGTATDTQY
V gene: TRBV24-1
J gene: TRBJ2-3

CDR3 protein: ASSPTGTRVFFDEQF
V gene: TRBV5-6
J gene: TRBJ2-1

CDR3 protein: ATSAPGTGGADTQY
V gene: TRBV24-1
J gene: TRBJ2-3

CDR3 protein: ASSLMSRSEHEQY
V gene: TRBV28
J gene: TRBJ2-7

CDR3 protein: ASSFSADPYNEQF
V gene: TRBV5-1
J gene: TRBJ2-1

CDR3 protein: ASSLLGGLGEQY
V gene: TRBV12-3/TRBV12-4
J gene: TRBJ2-7

CDR3 protein: ASRDRDRENGYT
V gene: TRBV12-3/TRBV12-4
J gene: TRBJ1-2

CDR3 protein: ASSLRGLYNEQF
V gene: TRBV12-3/TRBV12-4
J gene: TRBJ2-1

CDR3 protein: ASTIGESTDTQY
V gene: TRBV7-8
J gene: TRBJ2-3

CDR3 protein: ASTRSYEQY
V gene: TRBV28
J gene: TRBJ2-7

CDR3 protein: ASSQDWQETQY
V gene: TRBV3-1
J gene: TRBJ2-5

CDR3 protein: ASSQELRVEDQY
V gene: TRBV3-1
J gene: TRBJ2-5

CDR3 protein: ASSQERVGPHLTYEQY
V gene: TRBV4-3
J gene: TRBJ2-7

CDR3 protein: ASSADGFRAAYTDTQY
V gene: TRBV7-8
J gene: TRBJ2-3

CDR3 protein: IASAPEVSTDTQY
V gene: TRBV20-1
J gene: TRBJ2-3

CDR3 protein: ASSLAPGKNIQY
V gene: TRBV7-2
J gene: TRBJ2-4

CDR3 protein: SVEARDRGGSYEQY
V gene: TRBV29-1
J gene: TRBJ2-7

CDR3 protein: ASRMQGPEAF
V gene: TRBV7-9
J gene: TRBJ1-1

CDR3 protein: ASSLGQGLYEQY
V gene: TRBV28
J gene: TRBJ2-7

CDR3 protein: SAHQGRGETQY
V gene: TRBV20-1
J gene: TRBJ2-5

CDR3 protein: ATRPDRGYEQY
V gene: TRBV24-1
J gene: TRBJ2-7

CDR3 protein: ASSNLQAPGELF
V gene: TRBV7-2
J gene: TRBJ2-2

CDR3 protein: ASSSIGTSGRTQQF
V gene: TRBV9
J gene: TRBJ2-1

CDR3 protein: ASSSRTSPHEQF
V gene: TRBV12-3/TRBV12-4
J gene: TRBJ2-1

CDR3 protein: ASSQAASGRAPKDEQF
V gene: TRBV4-2
J gene: TRBJ2-1

CDR3 protein: ASSLIRNSRTQY
V gene: TRBV7-2
J gene: TRBJ2-3

CDR3 protein: ATSRQGTVLAF
V gene: TRBV15
J gene: TRBJ1-1

CDR3 protein: SARAAGGPSTDTQY
V gene: TRBV20-1
J gene: TRBJ2-3

CDR3 protein: ASSEALGGTYNEQF
V gene: TRBV6-1
J gene: TRBJ2-1

CDR3 protein: ASSAPVGLNTGELF
V gene: TRBV9
J gene: TRBJ2-2

CDR3 protein: SVEKWERGRGNNEQF
V gene: TRBV29-1
J gene: TRBJ2-1

CDR3 protein: ATSSSRGMNTEAF
V gene: TRBV15
J gene: TRBJ1-1

CDR3 protein: ARTVPGRYNEQF
V gene: TRBV25-1
J gene: TRBJ2-1

CDR3 protein: ASSYRKGSPDTQY
V gene: TRBV6-5
J gene: TRBJ2-3

CDR3 protein: ASSLSGRGGSNQPQH
V gene: TRBV7-8
J gene: TRBJ1-5

CDR3 protein: ASSQDRLTANTGELF
V gene: TRBV6-1
J gene: TRBJ2-2

CDR3 protein: ASSFKTAPYEQY
V gene: TRBV7-9
J gene: TRBJ2-7